The clone carrying this T cell receptor (beta chain) has more than one count but fewer than ten. This record comes from a study of spatial heterogeneity in lung cancer. Looking at the study overall: The approximately 72 donors had untreated early-stage non-small cell lung cancer. More than ten raw reads, on average, carried each unique TCR and UMI combination. Follow-up PBMC specimens underwent sequencing when available; their median timing was approximately two years after resection.

Time point defined: blood at routine non-recurrence follow-up after resection. Whole RNA obtained from tumor, nontumor lung or frozen PBMC underwent sequencing without sorting. The germline gives CDR1 SQVTM, CDR2 ANQGSEA. The CDR3 extends over 15 amino acids. The V gene end was trimmed by 0 bases and the J gene end by 7 bases; junction bases not matched to a gene: 10. Each TCR cDNA molecule bore a unique molecular identifier. MiXCR, run by TCRdb on the 5' RACE reads, gives a single entry per CDR3 protein. The data show about 120,000 distinct CDR3 sequences, 12% seen once. The chain links TRBV29-1 to TRBJ2-7, with 9 bases identical to TRBD2. This receptor was obtained from a male donor with early-stage non-small cell lung cancer. The sample consisted of PBMCs, taken at follow-up. The CDR3 bases are TGCAGCGTTGAAGAGTCGTCTAGCGGGGCTGGGGAGCAGTACTTC. It translates to CSVEESSSGAGEQYF.